The clone carrying this T cell receptor (beta chain) was detected many times. Its antigen remains unknown. From the 5' RACE reads, TCRdb called clonotypes with MiXCR, one entry per CDR3 protein. Among around 100,000 distinct CDR3 sequences, 5.9% were seen once, and the ten largest hold roughly 12%. The sample comes from a study of identical twins. The study's findings and limits: With monozygotic twins, out-of-frame TCR alpha sharing exceeded what models estimated. Clonotypes of the beta chain that were abundant in cord blood carried fewer insertions (memory repertoires showed none). Cross-sectional statistics underpinned the conclusions; the same donors were not followed.

Every one of the donors was a healthy Caucasian. The sample taken for sequencing was memory T cells sorted from blood. This TCR was sampled from a woman in her forties or fifties in good health.

The CDR3 protein is CASSFYGRLNEQFF. The CDR3 nucleotides read TGTGCCAGCAGCTTTTATGGACGTCTCAATGAGCAGTTCTTC. This chain links TRBV11-2 with TRBJ2-1, with unresolved D. V shed 3 bases and J shed 6 bases, with 12 bases lying between them. Per the germline V gene, CDR1 is SGHAT and CDR2 is FQNNGV. The CDR3 has 14 amino acids.